The next 8 T cell receptor beta chains were all read from a single sample in a study of control samples from healthy donors and cancer patients. Assay: immunoSEQ multiplex PCR; the TCRdb copy retains only in-frame clones and omits some. This sample has some 130,000 clones, with over 75% found just once. The sequencing sample was made of blood. These receptors all stem from a man aged 40-50 years in good health.

This chain uses TRBV7-9 with TRBJ2-1; 9 bases match TRBD2. J lost 5 bases, V lost 5 bases, and 10 bases had no gene match. CDR1 is SEHNR and CDR2 is FQNEAQ in the germline V gene (reference sequence). This CDR3 is built from 16 residues. CDR3 residues: CASSPPLAGANNEQFF. The CDR3 region has the DNA TGTGCCAGCAGCCCCCCCTTAGCGGGGGCCAACAATGAGCAGTTCTTC.

V usage is TRBV5-1 and J usage is TRBJ2-7, with D possibly matching TRBD1 (5 bases). Germline CDR1 and CDR2: SGHRS and YFSETQ. This CDR3 has 15 residues. The V end lost 0 bases, the J end lost 2 bases, and 12 bases lay between the germline ends. The CDR3 sequence: CASSLGGRVPYEQYF. CDR3 coding DNA: TGCGCCAGCAGCTTGGGGGGCAGGGTACCCTACGAGCAGTACTTC.

The chain uses TRBV29-1 and TRBJ1-2; weak D call: TRBD1 (6 bases). The germline V gene has CDR1 SQVTM and CDR2 ANQGSEA. CDR3 length: 14 amino acids. V lost 4 bases and J lost 4, with 16 bases in between. CDR3 loop: CSVAPRDKVYGYTF. The CDR3 DNA follows: TGCAGCGTTGCCCCCCGGGACAAGGTCTATGGCTACACCTTC.

The gene calls are TRBV7-8 and TRBJ2-5, with D possibly TRBD2 on 7 matching bases. The CDR3 length is 14 residues. Germline-derived CDR1 and CDR2 are SGHVS and FQNEAQ. V lost 1 base to trimming and J lost 4 bases, with 10 bases between them. As DNA, the CDR3 is TGTGCCAGCAGCTTAGGGGGGGGCCGAGAGACCCAGTACTTC. Its translation is CASSLGGGRETQYF.

V and J are TRBV29-1 and TRBJ2-3, with D perhaps TRBD1 or TRBD2 (5 bases each). From germline, CDR1 is SQVTM and CDR2 ANQGSEA. Between the trimmed V and J ends, which lost 2 bases and 2 bases, there was a span of 11 bases. The CDR3 loop spans 14 amino acids. CDR3 sequence: CSVEPRGHTDTQYF. The DNA of the CDR3 is TGCAGCGTTGAACCTCGGGGCCACACAGATACGCAGTATTTT.

This chain links TRBV28 with TRBJ2-1, with D unclear. CDR3 size: 17 residues. V lost 5 bases and J lost 3, with 20 bases in between. CDR1 and CDR2 (germline): MDHEN, SYDVKM. CDR3 amino acids: CASSPEEVRVLYNEQFF. DNA for the CDR3: TGTGCCAGCAGTCCAGAAGAAGTACGGGTACTCTACAATGAGCAGTTCTTC.

The genes are TRBV7-9 and TRBJ1-3; tentatively, D is TRBD1 (6 bases). V dropped 3 bases and J dropped 2 bases, with 11 bases sitting between them. The germline V gene has CDR1 SEHNR and CDR2 FQNEAQ (reference sequence). The CDR3 is 15 amino acids. The CDR3 coding sequence is TGTGCCAGCAGCTTCGGGGGCGCGCCTGGAAACACCATATATTTT. This encodes CASSFGGAPGNTIYF.

The rearrangement uses TRBV12-3 or TRBV12-4 and TRBJ2-2; 7 bases are a match to TRBD1. V dropped 3 bases and J dropped 5; count of bases not matched to a gene: 0. The CDR3 runs 13 residues. CDR3 coding DNA: TGTGCCAGCAGTTTCAGGGGGACCGGGGAGCTGTTTTTT. Encoded protein: CASSFRGTGELFF.